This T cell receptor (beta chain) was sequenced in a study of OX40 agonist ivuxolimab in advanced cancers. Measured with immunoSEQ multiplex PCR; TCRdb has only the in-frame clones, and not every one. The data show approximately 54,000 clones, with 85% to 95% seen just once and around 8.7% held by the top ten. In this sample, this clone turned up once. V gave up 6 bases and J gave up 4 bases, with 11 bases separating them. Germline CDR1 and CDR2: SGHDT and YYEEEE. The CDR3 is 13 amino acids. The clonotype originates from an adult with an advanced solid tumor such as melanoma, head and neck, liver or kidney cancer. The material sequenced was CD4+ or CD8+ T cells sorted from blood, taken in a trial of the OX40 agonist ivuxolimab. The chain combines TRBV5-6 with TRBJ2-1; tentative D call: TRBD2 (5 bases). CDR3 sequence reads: CASTLGGYNEQFF. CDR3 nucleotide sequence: TGTGCCAGCACCCTTGGAGGTTACAATGAGCAGTTCTTC.